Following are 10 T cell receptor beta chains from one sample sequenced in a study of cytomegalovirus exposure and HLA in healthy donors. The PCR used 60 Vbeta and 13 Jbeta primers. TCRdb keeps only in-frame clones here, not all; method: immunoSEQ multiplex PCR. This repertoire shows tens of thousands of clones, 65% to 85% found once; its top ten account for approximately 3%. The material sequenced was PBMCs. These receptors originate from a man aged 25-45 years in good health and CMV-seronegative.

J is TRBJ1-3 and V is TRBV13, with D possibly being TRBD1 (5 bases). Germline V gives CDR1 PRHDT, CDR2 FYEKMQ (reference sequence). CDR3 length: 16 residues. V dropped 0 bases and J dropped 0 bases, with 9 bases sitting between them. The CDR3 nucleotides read TGTGCCAGCAGCTTAGGACAGGCCTTCTCTGGAAACACCATATATTTT. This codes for CASSLGQAFSGNTIYF.

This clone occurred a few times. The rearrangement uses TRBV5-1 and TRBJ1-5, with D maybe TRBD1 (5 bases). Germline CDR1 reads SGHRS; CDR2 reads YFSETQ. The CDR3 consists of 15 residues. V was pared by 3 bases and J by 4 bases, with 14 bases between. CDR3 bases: TGCGCCAGCAGCTGGGCGGGGGGAATGAATCAGCCCCAGCATTTT. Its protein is CASSWAGGMNQPQHF.

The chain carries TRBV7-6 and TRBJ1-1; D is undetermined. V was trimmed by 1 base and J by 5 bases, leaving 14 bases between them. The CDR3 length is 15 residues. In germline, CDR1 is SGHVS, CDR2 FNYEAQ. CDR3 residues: CASSLESRPGTEAFF. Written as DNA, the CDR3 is TGTGCCAGCAGCTTAGAGTCCCGCCCCGGGACTGAAGCTTTCTTT.

CDR3 amino acids: CASRSDGTGWYGYTF. The CDR3 coding sequence is TGTGCCAGCAGATCGGACGGTACAGGGTGGTATGGCTACACCTTC. This sequence joins TRBV28 and TRBJ1-2; perhaps TRBD1 as D (6 bases). Germline V gene data show CDR1 as MDHEN and CDR2 as SYDVKM. The ends were cut back, 6 bases at V and 5 bases at J, with 19 bases in the middle. This CDR3 is 15 amino acids long.

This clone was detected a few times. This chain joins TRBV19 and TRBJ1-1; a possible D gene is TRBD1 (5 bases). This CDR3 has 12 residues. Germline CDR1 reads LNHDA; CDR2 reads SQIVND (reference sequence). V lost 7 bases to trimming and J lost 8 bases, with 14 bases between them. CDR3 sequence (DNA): TGTGCCAGTACAAACTTAAGACAGGAAGCTTTCTTT. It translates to CASTNLRQEAFF. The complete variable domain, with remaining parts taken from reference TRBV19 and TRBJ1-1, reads DGGITQSPKYLFRKEGQNVTLSCEQNLNHDAMYWYRQDPGQGLRLIYYSQIVNDFQKGDIAEGYSVSREKKESFPLTVTSAQKNPTAFYLCASTNLRQEAFFGQGTRLTVV.

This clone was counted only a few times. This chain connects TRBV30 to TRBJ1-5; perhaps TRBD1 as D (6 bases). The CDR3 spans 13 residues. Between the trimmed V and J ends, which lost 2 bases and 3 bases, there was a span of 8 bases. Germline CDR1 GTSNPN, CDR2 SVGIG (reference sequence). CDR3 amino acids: CAWSRDNNQPQHF. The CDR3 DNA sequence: TGTGCCTGGAGTCGGGACAACAATCAGCCCCAGCATTTT.

The DNA of the CDR3 is TGTGCCAGCAGTTTATCTGTCTTGGCCAACGGGGAGCTGTTTTTT. Protein sequence: CASSLSVLANGELFF. The chain recombines TRBV28 with TRBJ2-2; no definite D call. Germline assignment: CDR1 MDHEN and CDR2 SYDVKM. There are 15 residues in the CDR3. V lost 1 base to trimming and J lost 7 bases, with 13 bases between them.

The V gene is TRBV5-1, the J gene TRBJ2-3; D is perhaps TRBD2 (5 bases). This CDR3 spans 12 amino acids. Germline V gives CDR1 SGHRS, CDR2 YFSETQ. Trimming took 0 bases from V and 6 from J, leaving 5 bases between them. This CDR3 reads CASSLGEDTQYF. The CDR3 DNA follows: TGCGCCAGCAGCTTGGGGGAGGATACGCAGTATTTT.

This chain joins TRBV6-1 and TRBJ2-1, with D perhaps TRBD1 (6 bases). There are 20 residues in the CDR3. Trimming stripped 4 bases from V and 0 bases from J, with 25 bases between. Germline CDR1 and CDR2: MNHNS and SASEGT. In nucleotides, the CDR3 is TGTGCCAGCAGTGCCAGGGGCGCTTTTTTTGAGGGGAGCTCCTACAATGAGCAGTTCTTC. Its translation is CASSARGAFFEGSSYNEQFF.

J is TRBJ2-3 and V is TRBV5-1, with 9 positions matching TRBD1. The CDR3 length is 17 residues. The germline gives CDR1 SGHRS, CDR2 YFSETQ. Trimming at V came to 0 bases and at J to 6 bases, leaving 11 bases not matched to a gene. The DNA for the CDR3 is TGCGCCAGCAGCTTGGATTTTACCGGGACAGGGAGGGATACGCAGTATTTT. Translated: CASSLDFTGTGRDTQYF.